The next 19 T cell receptor beta chains were all read from a single sample in a study of blood T cell repertoires in COVID-19. Clones were sequenced by immunoSEQ multiplex PCR, and TCRdb holds only the in-frame ones, with some missing. This sample has roughly 260,000 clones; 80% to 90% occur once, and the top ten carry approximately 2.3%. The material sequenced was peripheral blood. Receptors originate from a woman aged 45-60 years with acute or convalescent COVID-19.

CDR3 DNA: TGTGCCAGCAGTTACTCGAGTAGCTCCTACGAGCAGTACTTC. It translates to CASSYSSSSYEQYF. This rearrangement joins TRBV6-2 or TRBV6-3 to TRBJ2-7; D is uncertain. CDR1 is MNHEY, CDR2 SVGEGT, per germline. Trimming pared 0 bases from V and 0 bases from J, leaving 6 bases between. The CDR3 has 14 amino acids.

This sequence joins TRBV2 and TRBJ1-2; TRBD1 is a possible D gene (5 bases). The CDR3 is made up of 14 amino acids. The V gene lost 5 bases and the J gene lost 4 bases, with 14 bases spanning the gap. CDR1 is SNHLY, CDR2 FYNNEI, per germline. CDR3: CASSRQGVFYGYTF. CDR3 sequence (DNA): TGTGCCAGCAGTCGGCAGGGTGTGTTCTATGGCTACACCTTC.

This chain's CDR3 is CASSPPGLARDTQYF. As DNA, the CDR3 is TGTGCCAGCAGCCCACCGGGACTAGCTAGGGATACGCAGTATTTT. The chain links TRBV7-2 to TRBJ2-3, with 9 bases lining up with TRBD2. The CDR3 is 15 residues long. CDR1 SGHTA and CDR2 FQGNSA come from the germline V gene. The J segment lost 6 bases and the V segment lost 5 bases, leaving 9 bases of the junction unmatched.

This clone was counted between two and nine times. The gene calls are TRBV9 and TRBJ2-7; 7 bases agree with TRBD1. Germline loops: CDR1 SGDLS, CDR2 YYNGEE. The CDR3 contains 16 residues. The V and J ends lost 0 bases and 0 bases, in that order; junction bases with no gene match: 6. CDR3 sequence (DNA): TGTGCCAGCAGCGTAGCTGGCAGGGGGTTCTCCTACGAGCAGTACTTC. This sequence encodes CASSVAGRGFSYEQYF.

The rearrangement uses TRBV20-1 and TRBJ2-7; tentative D call: TRBD1 (6 bases). The CDR3 is 11 residues long. V was trimmed by 8 bases and J by 3 bases, leaving 11 bases between them. Germline V gene lookup returns CDR1 DFQATT and CDR2 SNEGSKA (reference sequence). CDR3 region: CSSGQLYEQYF. CDR3 nucleotides: TGCAGTTCTGGACAGCTCTACGAGCAGTACTTC.

CDR3: CASSPLSGLTTNYGYTF. The CDR3 region has the DNA TGTGCCAGCAGTCCTCTGTCCGGACTGACCACTAACTATGGCTACACCTTC. The chain couples TRBV2 to TRBJ1-2; D not certain. Germline CDR1 SNHLY, CDR2 FYNNEI. V gave up 5 bases and J gave up 0 bases, with 19 bases separating them. This CDR3 contains 17 residues.

The chain joins TRBV4-1 to TRBJ2-5; a weak D match, TRBD2 (7 bases). CDR1 is MGHRA, CDR2 YSYEKL, per germline. The CDR3 runs 18 residues. V lost 0 bases, J lost 4 bases, and 21 bases lay in between. This chain's CDR3 is CASSQEGRGAWRAETQYF. The CDR3 coding sequence is TGCGCCAGCAGCCAAGAAGGTCGGGGGGCTTGGCGGGCAGAGACCCAGTACTTC.

The rearrangement links TRBV28 to TRBJ2-7, with 7 bases matching TRBD1. This CDR3 has 14 residues. Germline trimming cut 6 bases from V and 3 bases from J; bases unmatched to any gene: 8. The germline V gene has CDR1 MDHEN and CDR2 SYDVKM. CDR3 DNA sequence: TGTGCCAGCAGCACTCCGGACAGGAACTACGAGCAGTACTTC. It codes for CASSTPDRNYEQYF.

The chain employs TRBV30 and TRBJ2-3; 10 nucleotides align to TRBD1. CDR3 size: 14 residues. Per germline, CDR1 GTSNPN and CDR2 SVGIG (reference sequence). This CDR3 reads CAGEDRGITDTQYF. The CDR3 region has the DNA TGTGCTGGAGAGGACAGGGGGATAACGGATACGCAGTATTTT. The whole variable domain, filled in from reference TRBV30 and TRBJ2-3, reads SQTIHQWPATLVQPVGSPLSLECTVEGTSNPNLYWYRQAAGRGLQLLFYSVGIGQISSEVPQNLSASRPQDRQFILSSKKLLLSDSGFYLCAGEDRGITDTQYFGPGTRLTVL.

The rearrangement links TRBV21-1 to TRBJ2-4; the table's D call, TRBD1, has no DNA check behind it. TRBV21-1 is an annotated pseudogene. This CDR3 is 19 amino acids long. In DNA form, the CDR3 reads TGTGCCAGCAGCAAAGTCTGGGACAAGGAATTACTAGCCAAAAACATTCAGTACTTC. Translated, it gives CASSKVWDKELLAKNIQYF.

The chain carries TRBV28 and TRBJ2-3, with 8 bases matching TRBD1. The J segment lost 2 bases and the V segment lost 7 bases, leaving 8 bases of the junction unmatched. Per germline, CDR1 MDHEN and CDR2 SYDVKM. The CDR3 length is 15 residues. The CDR3 DNA is TGTGCCAGCATCCCCGGGACAGGACACACAGATACGCAGTATTTT. Translated: CASIPGTGHTDTQYF.

V and J are TRBV24-1 and TRBJ2-3, with TRBD2 matching 9 bases. The germline CDR1 and CDR2 sequences are KGHDR and SFDVKD. V dropped 1 base and J dropped 3; count of bases not matched to a gene: 10. CDR3 length equals 18 residues. The CDR3 sequence: CATSDLESLAGSTDTQYF. In DNA, the CDR3 is TGTGCCACCAGTGATTTAGAATCGCTAGCGGGGTCTACAGATACGCAGTATTTT.

As regards this clone: The same CDR3 can be traced to other DNA sequences in this sample. The chain recombines TRBV5-1 with TRBJ1-1; TRBD1 might be the D (5 bases). Per the germline V gene, CDR1 is SGHRS and CDR2 is YFSETQ. This CDR3 spans 14 amino acids. Trimming pared 4 bases from V and 1 base from J, leaving 11 bases between. The CDR3 nucleotides are TGCGCCAGCAGCCCTTCGACAGCGAACACTGAAGCTTTCTTT. It translates to CASSPSTANTEAFF.

Here the CDR3 DNA reads TGTGCCAGCAGTTCTCCGGGGGGTATCGGCGAGCAGTACTTC. Translating gives CASSSPGGIGEQYF. The chain carries TRBV6-5 and TRBJ2-7, with 7 positions matching TRBD2. The J segment lost 6 bases and the V segment lost 4 bases, leaving 9 bases of the junction unmatched. Germline assignment: CDR1 MNHEY and CDR2 SVGAGI. The CDR3 has 14 residues.

The V call is TRBV9, the J call TRBJ2-1; 10 bases fit TRBD1. Germline CDR1 reads SGDLS; CDR2 reads YYNGEE. The CDR3 is 16 amino acids. The ends lost 0 bases at V and 8 bases at J; junction bases unmatched: 8. The chain's CDR3 is CASSVEGQGKFYEQFF. As DNA, the CDR3 is TGTGCCAGCAGCGTAGAGGGACAGGGGAAATTCTATGAGCAGTTCTTC.

In DNA form, the CDR3 reads TGTGCCAGCAGCTTGGCCGGGACAGTTTCCTACGAGCAGTACTTC. The encoded protein is CASSLAGTVSYEQYF. The V gene is TRBV5-5, the J gene TRBJ2-7; 7 nucleotides align to TRBD1. CDR1 SGHKS and CDR2 YYEKEE come from the germline V gene (reference sequence). The J segment lost 1 base and the V segment lost 0 bases, leaving 4 bases of the junction unmatched. This CDR3 region has 15 residues.

J is TRBJ2-5 and V is TRBV6-2 or TRBV6-3, with TRBD1 identical over 9 bases. The CDR3 sequence is 17 residues long. Trimming took 0 bases from V and 5 from J; bases not matched to a gene: 10. In germline, CDR1 is MNHEY, CDR2 SVGEGT. DNA of the CDR3: TGTGCCAGCAGTTACTCGGCAGGACAGGGGCCGCGGGAGACCCAGTACTTC. This translates into CASSYSAGQGPRETQYF.

This chain links TRBV28 with TRBJ1-4; possibly TRBD1 for D (6 bases). The germline gives CDR1 MDHEN, CDR2 SYDVKM. This CDR3 contains 12 residues. The V end lost 6 bases, the J end lost 8 bases, and 10 bases lay between the germline ends. The CDR3 nucleotides are TGTGCCAGCAGCACTGGACAGGAAAAACTGTTTTTT. Its protein product is CASSTGQEKLFF.

This clone was counted between two and nine times. The chain links TRBV5-4 to TRBJ1-1; D not resolved. CDR1 is SGHNT and CDR2 is YYREEE in the germline V gene (reference sequence). Between the trimmed V and J ends, which lost 10 bases and 1 base, there was a span of 11 bases. The CDR3 runs 12 residues. CDR3 amino acids: CASKTGNTEAFF. CDR3 nucleotide sequence: TGTGCCTCAAAGACGGGGAACACTGAAGCTTTCTTT.